This T cell receptor (beta chain) was sequenced for a study of breast tumors, draining lymph nodes, adjacent tissues. TCRdb re-analysed the multiplex PCR reads in MiXCR, keeping a single row per CDR3 protein. The data show about 230,000 distinct CDR3 sequences, around 32% seen once. This clonotype was counted many times. The antigen is unknown. Points from the study as a whole: Compared with basal-like, luminal-like tumors shared significantly more repertoire with nontumor tissue. Tumor T cell lymph node origin was a supported hypothesis, not proven.

The lymph nodes were axillary draining lymph nodes from breast cancer patients. CDR3 length: 11 residues. Germline CDR1 is SQVTM and CDR2 is ANQGSEA. V was trimmed by 0 bases and J by 7 bases, leaving 4 bases between them. The clonotype comes from a female donor with breast cancer. Some clones in this sample may be carry-over from other donors' samples. Sequenced: axillary lymph node tissue. V and J are TRBV29-1 and TRBJ2-1; D gene unclear. The CDR3 loop is CSVEEANEQFF. CDR3 bases: TGCAGCGTTGAAGAGGCAAATGAGCAGTTCTTC.